This passage covers 23 T cell receptor beta chains from one sample sequenced in a study of CD8+CD57+ T cells in acquired aplastic anemia. TCR beta VDJ and CDR3 profiles were obtained from a genomic DNA template. One entry per CDR3 protein, called by TCRdb with MiXCR from the reads. In the table there are roughly 180,000 distinct CDR3 sequences, 55% to 65% of which are singletons. Whoever was chosen for sequencing had shown CD8+CD57+ cell expansion by flow cytometry. Sequenced material: sorted CD4+, CD8+, or CD8+CD57+ T cells (not recorded which) from PBMCs. The receptors here all came from a human donor with aplastic anemia.

The J gene is TRBJ2-7, the V gene TRBV12-3 or TRBV12-4; no reliable D call. V lost 6 bases and J lost 4, with 10 bases in between. The length of the CDR3 is 12 residues. The CDR3, as DNA: TGTGCCAGCAGCCCGGACGCGTACGAGCAGTACTTC. This translates into CASSPDAYEQYF.

This clonotype was detected only a few times. The chain combines TRBV9 with TRBJ2-7; D is possibly TRBD1 or TRBD2 (5 bases each). The germline V gene encodes CDR1 SGDLS and CDR2 YYNGEE. CDR3 size: 15 residues. V was cut by 4 bases and J by 2 bases, with 16 bases left in between. For the CDR3, the DNA is TGTGCCAGCAGCTACGGGGCGGCACAGGCCTACGAGCAGTACTTC. It codes for CASSYGAAQAYEQYF.

V usage is TRBV25-1 and J usage is TRBJ2-3; weak D call: TRBD2 (6 bases). CDR3 size: 16 residues. Germline CDR1 is MGHDK and CDR2 is SYGVNS. V was shortened by 3 bases and J by 1 base, with 14 bases between the two germline ends. As DNA, the CDR3 is TGTGCCAGCAGTGAGCTTCCTCCTAGCGGCACAGATACGCAGTATTTT. This codes for CASSELPPSGTDTQYF.

V gene TRBV19 combines with J gene TRBJ1-1; tentatively, D is TRBD1 (5 bases). Germline CDR1 and CDR2: LNHDA and SQIVND (reference sequence). This CDR3 is 11 amino acids long. CDR3 protein: CLKKWGGGAFF. The CDR3 DNA sequence: TGTCTTAAGAAATGGGGGGGTGGGGCTTTCTTT.

The gene calls are TRBV20-1 and TRBJ1-6; D remains unclear. The CDR3 runs 13 residues. V was clipped by 5 bases and J by 7 bases, with 12 bases between them. CDR1 is DFQATT, CDR2 SNEGSKA, per germline (reference sequence). In DNA form, the CDR3 reads TGCAGTGCTGTCAGAGACGCAAATTCACCCCTCCACTTT. Protein: CSAVRDANSPLHF.

This clonotype has ten or more counts. V and J are TRBV6-1 and TRBJ2-3; D uncertain. The CDR3 runs to 12 residues. V was cut by 7 bases and J by 2 bases, with 7 bases left in between. CDR1 and CDR2 (germline): MNHNS, SASEGT. The DNA for the CDR3 is TGTGCCAGCATGGATCTCACAGATACGCAGTATTTT. Its translation is CASMDLTDTQYF.

V usage is TRBV27 and J usage is TRBJ2-1; D uncertain. Germline assignment: CDR1 MNHEY and CDR2 SMNVEV (reference sequence). Between the trimmed V and J ends, which lost 5 bases and 7 bases, there was a span of 18 bases. The CDR3 runs to 15 residues. The CDR3 spells CASSDGVGYINEQFF. The CDR3 DNA reads as TGTGCCAGCAGTGATGGGGTTGGGTACATAAATGAGCAGTTCTTC.

DNA for the CDR3: TGCAGTGCTAGAGGGTCAGTCTCGAACACTGAAGCTTTCTTT. Its protein product is CSARGSVSNTEAFF. This chain uses TRBV20-1 with TRBJ1-1; D unclear. The V and J ends lost 1 base and 1 base respectively, with 10 bases between them. Germline-derived CDR1 and CDR2 are DFQATT and SNEGSKA (reference sequence). The CDR3 sequence is 14 residues long.

The chain carries TRBV20-1 and TRBJ2-1, with D tentatively TRBD2 (5 bases). Germline CDR1 is DFQATT and CDR2 is SNEGSKA (reference sequence). Trimming cost V 6 bases and J 4 bases, with 22 bases left between them. The CDR3 contains 16 residues. This chain's CDR3 is CSARLVAGVPYNEQFF. CDR3 in DNA: TGCAGTGCGCGCCTTGTCGCGGGCGTACCATACAATGAGCAGTTCTTC.

V usage is TRBV7-9 and J usage is TRBJ1-2; TRBD1 aligns across 9 bases. With 5 bases clipped from V and 4 bases from J, the junction kept 8 bases outside the gene matches. The CDR3 sequence is 15 residues long. Germline V gene sequence: CDR1 SEHNR, CDR2 FQNEAQ (reference sequence). CDR3: CASSPTGTGSYGYTF. The CDR3 nucleotides read TGTGCCAGCAGCCCTACCGGGACAGGGTCCTATGGCTACACCTTC.

As for this clonotype: One end of the junction is discordant with germline, which a read error may explain. The rearrangement links TRBV29-1 to TRBJ2-6; weak D call: TRBD1 (5 bases). The germline V gene encodes CDR1 SQVTM and CDR2 ANQGSEA. The CDR3 extends over 14 amino acids. The CDR3 region is CSVEAGNGANVLTF. CDR3 nucleotide sequence: TGCAGCGTTGAAGCAGGGAATGGGGCCAATGTCCTGACTTTC. The full variable domain, rest sourced from reference TRBV29-1 and TRBJ2-6, is SAVISQKPSRDICQRGTSLTIQCQVDSQVTMMFWYRQQPGQSLTLIATANQGSEATYESGFVIDKFPISRPNLTFSTLTVSNMSPEDSSIYLCSVEAGNGANVLTFGAGSRLTVL.

This clonotype was counted many times. V and J are TRBV20-1 and TRBJ1-1, with 7 bases identical to TRBD1. V shed 3 bases, J shed 3 bases, and the junction held 4 bases outside the gene matches. In germline, CDR1 is DFQATT, CDR2 SNEGSKA (reference sequence). CDR3 length: 13 residues. The CDR3 loop reads CSARTGPYTEAFF. CDR3 nucleotides: TGCAGTGCTAGGACAGGGCCATACACTGAAGCTTTCTTT.

J is TRBJ2-7 and V is TRBV2, with 8 positions matching TRBD2. The ends lost 8 bases at V and 3 bases at J; junction bases unmatched: 9. Germline loops: CDR1 SNHLY, CDR2 FYNNEI. This CDR3 has 14 residues. This chain's CDR3 is CASGPYTSGYEQYF. DNA for the CDR3: TGTGCCAGCGGACCGTATACTAGCGGCTACGAGCAGTACTTC.

The chain recombines TRBV20-1 with TRBJ2-3; no definite D call. Germline assignment: CDR1 DFQATT and CDR2 SNEGSKA (reference sequence). The ends were cut back, 3 bases at V and 6 bases at J, with 13 bases in the middle. The CDR3 runs 13 residues. CDR3 sequence reads: CSASPPSLDTQYF. The CDR3 coding sequence is TGCAGTGCTAGCCCGCCGAGTCTTGATACGCAGTATTTT.

The chain joins TRBV11-2 to TRBJ2-7; 12 bases fit TRBD2. Germline V lookup: CDR1 SGHAT, CDR2 FQNNGV. The CDR3 length is 18 residues. Germline trimming cut 1 base from V and 4 bases from J; bases unmatched to any gene: 11. The CDR3 loop reads CASSLAASGGDVRYEQYF. The CDR3 DNA sequence: TGTGCCAGCAGCTTAGCGGCTAGCGGGGGGGACGTCCGATACGAGCAGTACTTC.

The chain carries TRBV10-3 and TRBJ1-1; no clear D. Germline values: CDR1 ENHRY, CDR2 SYGVKD. The CDR3 is 12 residues long. In nucleotides, the CDR3 is TGTACCACCGGGATAGGGAACACTGAAGCTTTCTTT. This codes for CTTGIGNTEAFF.

The V gene is TRBV7-2, the J gene TRBJ2-3, with 9 nucleotides matching TRBD1. The CDR3 has 15 residues. J lost 2 bases, V lost 5 bases, and 5 bases had no gene match. CDR1 SGHTA and CDR2 FQGNSA come from the germline V gene. DNA for the CDR3: TGTGCCAGCAGCGTGGGACAGGGCGTCACAGATACGCAGTATTTT. Translating gives CASSVGQGVTDTQYF.

The rearrangement joins TRBV10-2 to TRBJ2-5; the match to TRBD2 covers 8 bases. Germline V gene data show CDR1 as WSHSY and CDR2 as SAAADI. J was trimmed by 0 bases and V by 10 bases; bases with no gene match: 10. The CDR3 spans 15 residues. The CDR3 loop is CANTEPAGDQETQYF. CDR3 sequence (DNA): TGCGCCAACACTGAGCCAGCGGGGGACCAAGAGACCCAGTACTTC.

This clonotype has just a few counts. This may come from a read error, since a much larger clone is one base off. The rearrangement joins TRBV19 to TRBJ2-3; D might be TRBD1 or TRBD2, each matching 5 bases. V was shortened by 4 bases and J by 14 bases, with 16 bases between the two germline ends. The CDR3 consists of 12 residues. Germline loops: CDR1 LNHDA, CDR2 SQIVND (reference sequence). CDR3 sequence: CASSTGSEAAYF. In DNA form, the CDR3 reads TGTGCCAGTAGTACAGGGTCGGAGGCCGCGTATTTT.

This clonotype was counted a single time. The chain combines TRBV7-9 with TRBJ2-2, with TRBD1 matching 9 bases. The CDR3 sequence is 18 residues long. Germline CDR1 and CDR2: SEHNR and FQNEAQ (reference sequence). Germline trimming cut 4 bases from V and 1 base from J; bases unmatched to any gene: 10. The CDR3 coding sequence is TGTGCCAGCAGCTCCCAGACAGGGGGACAGGTGAACACCGGGGAGCTGTTTTTT. Translated, it gives CASSSQTGGQVNTGELFF.

The CDR3 nucleotides are TGCGCCAGCAGCTTGGTACTAGCGGGGACGTACAATGAGCAGTTCTTC. Translating gives CASSLVLAGTYNEQFF. The chain is built from TRBV5-1 and TRBJ2-1, with TRBD2 identical over 10 bases. V shed 0 bases, J shed 4 bases, and the junction held 4 bases outside the gene matches. This CDR3 contains 16 residues. The germline V gene has CDR1 SGHRS and CDR2 YFSETQ.

As regards this clonotype: The junction departs from the called germline gene at one end, perhaps through a read error. The chain carries TRBV7-3 and TRBJ2-7, with 7 bases aligning to TRBD1. Per the germline V gene, CDR1 is SGHTA and CDR2 is FQGTGA. The CDR3 loop spans 15 amino acids. This CDR3 reads CASSRGQTYGYEQYF. As DNA, the CDR3 is TGCGCCAGCAGCCGGGGACAGACCTACGGCTACGAGCAGTACTTC.

The J gene is TRBJ2-2, the V gene TRBV7-3, with D possibly being TRBD2 (5 bases). CDR1 and CDR2 (germline): SGHTA, FQGTGA. This CDR3 has 14 amino acids. Trimming removed 5 bases at V and 3 bases at J, with 10 bases between. The CDR3 DNA is TGTGCCAGCAGCCCATCCGGGGACACCGGGGAGCTGTTTTTT. Protein product: CASSPSGDTGELFF.